The entry below gives a single TCR beta chain sequence along with its context. Its cognate antigen is unknown. This entry is derived from a study of shared clonotypes between healthy human individuals. Findings and caveats of the study: Clonotype sharing among the donors was expected to vary with sequencing depth. Compared with clonotypes that all four donors shared, non-shared clonotypes had lower generation probabilities.

Measured with immunoSEQ multiplex PCR; TCRdb has only the in-frame clones, and not every one. The profile shows about 2 million clones, 85% to 95% of them singletons. The germline V and J ends were trimmed by 4 bases and 7 bases, with 15 bases remaining between them. Germline V lookup: CDR1 SGHRS, CDR2 YFSETQ. The CDR3 covers 14 residues. The V call is TRBV5-1, the J call TRBJ1-5; tentatively, D is TRBD1 (5 bases). The source is a man aged 18 to 29 in good health. Sequencing was carried out using naive CD4+ T cells sorted from blood. Specified subset: CD45RA+ positively selected. The CDR3 DNA follows: TGCGCCAGCAGCCTCGACAGCCTGGGACAGCCCCAGCATTTT. It yields the protein CASSLDSLGQPQHF.